This T cell receptor (beta chain) stems from a study of regulatory T cells in long-lasting Graves disease. General observations from the study: Patients with persistent disease showed a bias toward TRBV28, TRBJ1-2 and TRBJ2-5.

Note on this clonotype: Its antigen is not identified.

Trimming stripped 6 bases from V and 0 bases from J, with 11 bases between. This CDR3 is built from 15 residues. The germline CDR1 and CDR2 sequences are LGHDT and YNNKEL (reference sequence). Investigators prepared the TCR beta libraries by applying iRepertoire HTBI primers and Arm-PCR of CDR3 regions. Authors' methods: Some 57 TRBV and about 15 TRBJ segments were identified across samples. TCRdb reprocessed the multiplex PCR reads via MiXCR and lists one record per CDR3 protein. The V and J calls shown here were made by TCRdb, not taken from the authors' results. The profile shows roughly 430,000 distinct CDR3 sequences, roughly 21% of them singletons. Time point here: persistent/refractory GD, antithyroid drugs over 5 years with positive TRAb. Researchers made the TCR library from RNA that was extracted from PBMCs.

This chain links TRBV3-1 with TRBJ2-2; D is perhaps TRBD1 (6 bases). The clonotype originates from a female donor with Graves disease. The sequencing here drew on peripheral blood mononuclear cells (PBMCs), taken when the disease was refractory, from a patient treated with antithyroid drugs. As DNA, the CDR3 is TGTGCCAGCAGGAGCAGGGGAACGAACACCGGGGAGCTGTTTTTT. Protein product: CASRSRGTNTGELFF.